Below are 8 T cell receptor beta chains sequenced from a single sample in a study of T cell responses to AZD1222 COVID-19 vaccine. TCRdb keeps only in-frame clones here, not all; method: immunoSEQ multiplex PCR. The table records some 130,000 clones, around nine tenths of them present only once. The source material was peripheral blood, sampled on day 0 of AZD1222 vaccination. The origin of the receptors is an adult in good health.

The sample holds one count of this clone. In DNA, the CDR3 is TGTGCCAGCAGCTTAATTGCCGGTGAGCGAGCTTTCTTT. Amino acid sequence: CASSLIAGERAFF. The chain is built from TRBV7-3 and TRBJ1-1; D unresolved. Trimming shortened V by 1 base and J by 10 bases, and 13 bases separated the two germline ends. There are 13 residues in the CDR3. The V gene's germline CDR1 is SGHTA and CDR2 FQGTGA.

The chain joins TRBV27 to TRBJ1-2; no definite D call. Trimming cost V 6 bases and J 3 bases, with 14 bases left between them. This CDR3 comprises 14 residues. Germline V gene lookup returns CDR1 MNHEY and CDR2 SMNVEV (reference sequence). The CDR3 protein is CASSPPGSYYGYTF. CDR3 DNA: TGTGCCAGCAGCCCCCCGGGGAGTTACTATGGCTACACCTTC.

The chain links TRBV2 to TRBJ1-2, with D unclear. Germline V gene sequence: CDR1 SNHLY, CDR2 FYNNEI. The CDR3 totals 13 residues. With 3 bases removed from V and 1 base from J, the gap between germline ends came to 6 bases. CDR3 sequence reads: CASSDENNYGYTF. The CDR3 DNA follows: TGTGCCAGCAGTGACGAAAATAACTATGGCTACACCTTC.

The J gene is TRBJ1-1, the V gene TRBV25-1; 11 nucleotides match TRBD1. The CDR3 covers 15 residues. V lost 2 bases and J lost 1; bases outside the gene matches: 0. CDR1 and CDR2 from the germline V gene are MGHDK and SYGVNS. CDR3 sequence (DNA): TGTGCCAGCAGTGAAGGGACAGGGGGGAACACTGAAGCTTTCTTT. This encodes CASSEGTGGNTEAFF.

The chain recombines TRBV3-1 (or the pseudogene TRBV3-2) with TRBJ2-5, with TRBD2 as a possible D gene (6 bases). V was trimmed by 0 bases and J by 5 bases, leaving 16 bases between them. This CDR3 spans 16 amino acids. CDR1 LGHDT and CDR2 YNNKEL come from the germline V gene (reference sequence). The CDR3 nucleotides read TGTGCCAGCAGCCAAGATGTGGGGACTGGTTTCGAGACCCAGTACTTC. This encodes CASSQDVGTGFETQYF.

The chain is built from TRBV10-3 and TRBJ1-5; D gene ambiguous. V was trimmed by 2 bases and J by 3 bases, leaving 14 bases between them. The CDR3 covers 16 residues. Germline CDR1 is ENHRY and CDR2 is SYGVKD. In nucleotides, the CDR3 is TGTGCCATCAGTGAGATGGGAGCAGGTGACAATCAGCCCCAGCATTTT. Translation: CAISEMGAGDNQPQHF.

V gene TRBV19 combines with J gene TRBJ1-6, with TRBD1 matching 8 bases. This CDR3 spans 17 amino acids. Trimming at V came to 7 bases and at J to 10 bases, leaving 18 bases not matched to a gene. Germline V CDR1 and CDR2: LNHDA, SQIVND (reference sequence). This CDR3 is CASTARGQPGAGSPLHF. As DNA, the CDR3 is TGTGCCAGTACGGCCAGGGGGCAGCCCGGGGCCGGCTCACCCCTCCACTTT. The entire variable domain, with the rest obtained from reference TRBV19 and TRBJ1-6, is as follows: DGGITQSPKYLFRKEGQNVTLSCEQNLNHDAMYWYRQDPGQGLRLIYYSQIVNDFQKGDIAEGYSVSREKKESFPLTVTSAQKNPTAFYLCASTARGQPGAGSPLHFGNGTRLTVT.

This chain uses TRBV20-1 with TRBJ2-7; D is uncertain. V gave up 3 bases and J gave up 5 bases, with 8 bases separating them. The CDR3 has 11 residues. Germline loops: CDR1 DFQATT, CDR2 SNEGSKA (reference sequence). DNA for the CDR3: TGCAGTGCTAGTAACATCCACGAGCAGTACTTC. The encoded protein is CSASNIHEQYF.